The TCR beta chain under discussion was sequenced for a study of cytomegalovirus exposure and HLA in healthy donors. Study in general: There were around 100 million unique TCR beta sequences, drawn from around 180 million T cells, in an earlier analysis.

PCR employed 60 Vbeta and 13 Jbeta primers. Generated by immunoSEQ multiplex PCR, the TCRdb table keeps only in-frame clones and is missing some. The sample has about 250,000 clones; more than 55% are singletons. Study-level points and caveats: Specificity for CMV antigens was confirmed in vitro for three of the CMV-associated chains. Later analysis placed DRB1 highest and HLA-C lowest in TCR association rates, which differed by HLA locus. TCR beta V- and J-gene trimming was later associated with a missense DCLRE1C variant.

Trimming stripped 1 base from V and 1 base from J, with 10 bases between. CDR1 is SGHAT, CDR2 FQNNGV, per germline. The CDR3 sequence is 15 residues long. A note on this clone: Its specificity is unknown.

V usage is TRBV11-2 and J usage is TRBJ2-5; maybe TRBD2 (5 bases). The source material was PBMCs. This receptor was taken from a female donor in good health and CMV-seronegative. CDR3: CASSLARGRQETQYF. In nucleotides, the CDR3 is TGTGCCAGCAGCTTAGCTCGGGGTCGCCAAGAGACCCAGTACTTC.